This TCR beta chain originates from a study of shared clonotypes between healthy human individuals. The naive CD8 fraction comprised CD45RO-negative cells positively selected for CCR7 and excluded terminally differentiated effector memory CD45RA+ cells. Germline V gene lookup returns CDR1 SEHNR and CDR2 FQNEAQ (reference sequence). Trimming stripped 5 bases from V and 9 bases from J, with 11 bases between. This CDR3 comprises 12 residues. Generated by immunoSEQ multiplex PCR, the TCRdb table keeps only in-frame clones and is missing some. Of hundreds of thousands of clones detected, roughly 95% appear once; the ten largest clones hold 0.095% to 0.12%.

Sequencing input: naive CD8+ T cells sorted from blood. The receptor's source is a woman aged 25-40 years in good health. V usage is TRBV7-9 and J usage is TRBJ2-1; weak D call: TRBD2 (5 bases). The CDR3, as DNA: TGTGCCAGCAGCCTAGGACTGGCTGAGCAGTTCTTC. This sequence encodes CASSLGLAEQFF.